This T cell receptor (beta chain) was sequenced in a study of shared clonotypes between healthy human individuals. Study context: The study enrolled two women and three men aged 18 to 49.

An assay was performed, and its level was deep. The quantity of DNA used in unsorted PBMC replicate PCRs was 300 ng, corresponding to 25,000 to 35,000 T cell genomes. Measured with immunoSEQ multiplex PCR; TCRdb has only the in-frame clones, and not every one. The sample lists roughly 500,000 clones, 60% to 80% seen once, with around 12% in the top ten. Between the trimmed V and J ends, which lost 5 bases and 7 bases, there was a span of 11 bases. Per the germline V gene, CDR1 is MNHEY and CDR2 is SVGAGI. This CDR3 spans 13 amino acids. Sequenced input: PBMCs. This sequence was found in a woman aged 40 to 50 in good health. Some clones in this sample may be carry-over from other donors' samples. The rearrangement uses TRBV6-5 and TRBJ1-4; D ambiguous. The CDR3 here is CASSINPAEKLFF. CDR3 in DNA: TGTGCCAGCAGTATCAACCCCGCTGAAAAACTGTTTTTT.